This T cell receptor (beta chain) was identified in a study of blood T cell repertoires in COVID-19 (dated by TCRdb to 2020 to 2022). For the study in its entirety: The collaborator samples originated in the United States, Italy and Spain and spanned the acute and convalescent phases of COVID-19. The material from the prospective study consisted of cDNA or gDNA derived from T cells, B-cell-depleted T cells, or PBMCs. Where HLA class I and class II types were available, the types were taken from metadata supplied by the sample provider, not from assay-based typing. Deeply sampled blood TCRbeta repertoires from subjects exposed to, actively infected with, or recovered from COVID-19 were included in the dataset. Sample metadata almost always included a de-identified subject ID, COVID-19 status, age in years and sex. The repertoires were released in a freely available public database meant as a resource for research on the immune response to SARS-CoV-2. Samples were obtained from the ongoing ImmuneRACE study (first 160 participants) and from some 1,200 subjects provided by 6 global collaborators. Here is what the overall study found, with its caveats: Clinical and demographic metadata were provided uncurated, with the amount varying by source and participant.

As for this clone: The antigen this receptor binds is unknown. No base qualities exist here, and no much larger clone lies one base off it.

TCRbeta CDR3 regions were amplified from genomic DNA using the immunoSEQ Assay, a bias-controlled multiplex PCR. As for how the authors treated the data: Nucleated cell counts per sample were estimated from amplification of reference gene primers within the assay. To quantify the absolute abundance of each unique TCRbeta CDR3 rearrangement, sequence reads were collapsed and filtered. For each sample, productive Simpson clonality was calculated as the square root of Simpson's diversity index over productive rearrangements. In its TCRdb copy, this immuneACCESS table keeps in-frame sequences only and misses some clones. Where compared with another copy, unresolved V genes explain less than half of these, and the others have no known cause. V and J calls plus clone size are reproduced from that table; the DNA served to infer D and trimming. The sample includes tens of thousands of clones, with roughly 82% observed a single time. The ten largest clones add up to 10% to 15% of the sample.

The germline V gene specifies LGHNA as CDR1 and YNFKEQ as CDR2. The CDR3 covers 17 residues, taking in both the cysteine and the phenylalanine. Only CDR3 DNA remains: 51 bases, in frame from the first base. The germline V and J ends show losses of 0 bases and 6 bases respectively, and no gene match explains 8 bases of the junction. Collaborating institutions collected whole blood in K2EDTA tubes following their own protocols. For TCRbeta analysis, collaborators shipped samples in one of three forms: frozen whole blood, isolated PBMCs, or DNA extracted from either of those sample types. The clonotype originates from a human donor in a cohort sampled during active COVID-19. The chain is assembled from TRBV4-2 and TRBJ2-1; 10 nucleotides in the junction match TRBD2. Sample: peripheral blood. CDR3 reads: CASSQDLSSGGRNEQFF. The DNA sequence is TGTGCCAGCAGCCAAGATCTGAGTAGCGGGGGGCGCAATGAGCAGTTCTTC.